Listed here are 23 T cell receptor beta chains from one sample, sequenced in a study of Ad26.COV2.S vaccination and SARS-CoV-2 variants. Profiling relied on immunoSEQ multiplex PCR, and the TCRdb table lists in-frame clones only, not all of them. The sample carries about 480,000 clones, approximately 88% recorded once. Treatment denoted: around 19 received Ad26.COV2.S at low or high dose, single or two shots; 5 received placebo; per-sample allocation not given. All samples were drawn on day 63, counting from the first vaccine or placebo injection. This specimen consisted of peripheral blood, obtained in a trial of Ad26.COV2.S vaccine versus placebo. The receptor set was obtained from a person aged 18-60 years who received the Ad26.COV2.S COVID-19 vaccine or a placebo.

The CDR3 nucleotides are TGTGCCAGCAGCCCCATTAGACTAGCGGGAGGGCCTAAAAACATTCAGTACTTC. Protein: CASSPIRLAGGPKNIQYF. The V gene is TRBV9, the J gene TRBJ2-4; TRBD2 matches at 14 bases. The V gene end was trimmed by 4 bases and the J gene end by 4 bases; junction bases not matched to a gene: 10. The length of the CDR3 is 18 residues. Germline V gene data show CDR1 as SGDLS and CDR2 as YYNGEE.

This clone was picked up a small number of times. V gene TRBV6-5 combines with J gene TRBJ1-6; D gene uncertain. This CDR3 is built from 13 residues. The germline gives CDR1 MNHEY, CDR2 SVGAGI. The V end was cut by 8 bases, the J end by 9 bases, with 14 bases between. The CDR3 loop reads CASSVSWVSPLHF. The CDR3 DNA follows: TGTGCCAGCTCGGTTTCTTGGGTTTCACCCCTCCACTTT.

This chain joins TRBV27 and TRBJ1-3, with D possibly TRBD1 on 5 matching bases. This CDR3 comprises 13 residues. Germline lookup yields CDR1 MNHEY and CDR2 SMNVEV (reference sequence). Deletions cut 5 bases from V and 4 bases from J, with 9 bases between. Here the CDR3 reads CASSPWGGNTIYF. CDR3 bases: TGTGCCAGCAGTCCCTGGGGGGGAAACACCATATATTTT.

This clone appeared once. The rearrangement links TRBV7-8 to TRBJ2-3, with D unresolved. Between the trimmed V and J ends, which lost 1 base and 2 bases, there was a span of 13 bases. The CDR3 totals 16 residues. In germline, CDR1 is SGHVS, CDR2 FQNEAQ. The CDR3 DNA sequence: TGTGCCAGCAGCTTAGGGACCCCTCGGCCCACAGATACGCAGTATTTT. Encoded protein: CASSLGTPRPTDTQYF.

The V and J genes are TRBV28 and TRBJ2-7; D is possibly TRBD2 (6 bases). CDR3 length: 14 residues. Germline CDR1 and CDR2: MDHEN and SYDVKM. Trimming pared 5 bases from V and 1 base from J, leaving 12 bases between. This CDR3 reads CASSRFGGSYEQYF. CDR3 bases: TGTGCCAGCAGTCGGTTCGGGGGATCCTACGAGCAGTACTTC.

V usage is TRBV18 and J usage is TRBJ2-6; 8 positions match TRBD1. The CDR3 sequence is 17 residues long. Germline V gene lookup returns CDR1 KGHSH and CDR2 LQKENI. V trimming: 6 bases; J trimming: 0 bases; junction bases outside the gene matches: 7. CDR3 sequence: CASSPGQGNSGANVLTF. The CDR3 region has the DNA TGTGCCAGCTCCCCTGGACAGGGAAACTCTGGGGCCAACGTCCTGACTTTC.

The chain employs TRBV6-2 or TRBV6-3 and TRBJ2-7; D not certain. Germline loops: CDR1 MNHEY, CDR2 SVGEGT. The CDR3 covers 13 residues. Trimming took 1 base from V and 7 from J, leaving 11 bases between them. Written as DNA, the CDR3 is TGTGCCAGCAGTTACTATCGGGTCCTGGAGCAGTACTTC. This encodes CASSYYRVLEQYF.

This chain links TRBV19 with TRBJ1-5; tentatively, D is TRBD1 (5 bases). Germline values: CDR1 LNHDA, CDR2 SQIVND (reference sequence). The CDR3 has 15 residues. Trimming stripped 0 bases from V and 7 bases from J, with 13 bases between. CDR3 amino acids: CASSIDGAGSQPQHF. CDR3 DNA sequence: TGTGCCAGTAGTATAGATGGGGCAGGGTCACAGCCCCAGCATTTT.

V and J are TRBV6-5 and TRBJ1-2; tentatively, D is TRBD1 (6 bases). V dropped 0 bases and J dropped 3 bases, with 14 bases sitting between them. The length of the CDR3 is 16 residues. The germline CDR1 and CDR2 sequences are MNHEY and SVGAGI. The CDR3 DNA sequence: TGTGCCAGCAGTTACTCGGTGGTAGGGGGTCACTATGGCTACACCTTC. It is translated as CASSYSVVGGHYGYTF.

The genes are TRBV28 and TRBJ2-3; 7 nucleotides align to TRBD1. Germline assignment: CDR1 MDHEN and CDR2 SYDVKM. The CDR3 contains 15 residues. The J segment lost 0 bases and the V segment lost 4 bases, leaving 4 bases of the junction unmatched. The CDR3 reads CASSYPGGSTDTQYF. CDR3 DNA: TGTGCCAGCAGTTACCCAGGGGGTAGCACAGATACGCAGTATTTT.

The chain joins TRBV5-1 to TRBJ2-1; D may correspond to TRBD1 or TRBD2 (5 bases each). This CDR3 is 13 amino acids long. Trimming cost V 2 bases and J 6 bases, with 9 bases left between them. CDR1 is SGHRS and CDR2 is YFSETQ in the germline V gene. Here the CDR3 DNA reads TGCGCCAGCAGCTTTGGGGGTCTCAATGAGCAGTTCTTC. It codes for CASSFGGLNEQFF.

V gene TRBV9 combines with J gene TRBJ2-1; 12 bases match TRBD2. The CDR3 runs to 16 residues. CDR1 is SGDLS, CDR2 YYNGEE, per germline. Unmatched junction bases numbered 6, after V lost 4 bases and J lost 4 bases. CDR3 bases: TGTGCCAGCAGCAACACCGGACTAGCGGGGTACAATGAGCAGTTCTTC. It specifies CASSNTGLAGYNEQFF.

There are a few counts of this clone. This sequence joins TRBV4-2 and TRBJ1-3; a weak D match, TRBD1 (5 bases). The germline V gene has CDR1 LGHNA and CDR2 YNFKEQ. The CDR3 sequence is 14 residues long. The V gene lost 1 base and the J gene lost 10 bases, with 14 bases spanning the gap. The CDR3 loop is CASSQVGASPTIYF. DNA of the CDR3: TGTGCCAGCAGCCAAGTTGGGGCCAGCCCTACCATATATTTT.

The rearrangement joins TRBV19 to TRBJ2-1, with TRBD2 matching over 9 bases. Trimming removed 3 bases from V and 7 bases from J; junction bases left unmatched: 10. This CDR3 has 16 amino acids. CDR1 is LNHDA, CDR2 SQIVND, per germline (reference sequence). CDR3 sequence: CASSMLAGGPINEQFF. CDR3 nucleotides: TGTGCCAGTAGTATGTTGGCGGGAGGGCCGATTAATGAGCAGTTCTTC.

CDR3 sequence (DNA): TGTGCCAGCAGCCTCCTGGGACAGGGGTGGGGCACCATATATTTT. Its protein is CASSLLGQGWGTIYF. V gene TRBV11-2 combines with J gene TRBJ1-3, with TRBD1 matching 10 bases. Trimming took 5 bases from V and 9 from J; bases not matched to a gene: 10. The CDR3 consists of 15 residues. Germline lookup yields CDR1 SGHAT and CDR2 FQNNGV.

The CDR3, as DNA: TGTGCCAGCAGTCGTACCACAATTACTGAAGCTTTCTTT. Residues: CASSRTTITEAFF. V usage is TRBV6-5 and J usage is TRBJ1-1; D remains unclear. The V end was cut by 5 bases, the J end by 5 bases, with 12 bases between. Germline CDR1 is MNHEY and CDR2 is SVGAGI. The CDR3 sequence is 13 residues long.

In DNA form, the CDR3 reads TGTGCCAGCAGTTACGGGACAGGGGGCCACGAGCAGTACTTC. Its translation: CASSYGTGGHEQYF. This rearrangement joins TRBV6-6 to TRBJ2-7; 12 bases are shared with TRBD1. Germline V gene sequence: CDR1 MNHNY, CDR2 SVGAGI (reference sequence). The CDR3 sequence is 14 residues long. The V segment lost 2 bases and the J segment 5 bases; nucleotides outside the gene matches: 1.

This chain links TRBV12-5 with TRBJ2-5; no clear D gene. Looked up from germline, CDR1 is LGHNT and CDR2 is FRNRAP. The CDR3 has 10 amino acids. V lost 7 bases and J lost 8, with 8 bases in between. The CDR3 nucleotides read TGTGCTAGTGTAAAGGGCACCCAGTACTTC. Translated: CASVKGTQYF.

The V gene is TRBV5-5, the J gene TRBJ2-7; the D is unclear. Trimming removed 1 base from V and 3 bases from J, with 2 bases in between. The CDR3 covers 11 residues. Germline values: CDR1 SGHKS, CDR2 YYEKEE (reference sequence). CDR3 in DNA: TGTGCCAGCAGCTTGCACTACGAGCAGTACTTC. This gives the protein CASSLHYEQYF.

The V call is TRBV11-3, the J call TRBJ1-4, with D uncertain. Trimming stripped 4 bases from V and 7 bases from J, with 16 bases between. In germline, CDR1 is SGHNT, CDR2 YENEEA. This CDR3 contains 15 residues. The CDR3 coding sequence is TGTGCCAGCAGCTCCCCCGGCCTCATTGGTGAAAAACTGTTTTTT. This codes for CASSSPGLIGEKLFF.

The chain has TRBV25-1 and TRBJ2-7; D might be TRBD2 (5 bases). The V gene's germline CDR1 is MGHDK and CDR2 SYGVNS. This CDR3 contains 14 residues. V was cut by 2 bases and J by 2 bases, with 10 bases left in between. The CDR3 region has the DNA TGTGCCAGCAGTGAACGGCGGGCCCCCTACGAGCAGTACTTC. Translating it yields CASSERRAPYEQYF.

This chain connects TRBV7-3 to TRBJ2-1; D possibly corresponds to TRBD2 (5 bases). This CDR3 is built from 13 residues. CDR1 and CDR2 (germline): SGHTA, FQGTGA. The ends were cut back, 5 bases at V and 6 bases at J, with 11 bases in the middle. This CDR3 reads CASSLDWGNEQFF. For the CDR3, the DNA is TGTGCCAGCAGCCTGGACTGGGGCAATGAGCAGTTCTTC.

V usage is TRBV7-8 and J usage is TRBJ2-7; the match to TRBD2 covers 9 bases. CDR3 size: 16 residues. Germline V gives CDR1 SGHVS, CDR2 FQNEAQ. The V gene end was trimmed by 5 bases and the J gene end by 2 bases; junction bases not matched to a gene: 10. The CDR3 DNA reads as TGTGCCAGCAGCCCTCTAGCGGGAAGGGCGACCTACGAGCAGTACTTC. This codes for CASSPLAGRATYEQYF.